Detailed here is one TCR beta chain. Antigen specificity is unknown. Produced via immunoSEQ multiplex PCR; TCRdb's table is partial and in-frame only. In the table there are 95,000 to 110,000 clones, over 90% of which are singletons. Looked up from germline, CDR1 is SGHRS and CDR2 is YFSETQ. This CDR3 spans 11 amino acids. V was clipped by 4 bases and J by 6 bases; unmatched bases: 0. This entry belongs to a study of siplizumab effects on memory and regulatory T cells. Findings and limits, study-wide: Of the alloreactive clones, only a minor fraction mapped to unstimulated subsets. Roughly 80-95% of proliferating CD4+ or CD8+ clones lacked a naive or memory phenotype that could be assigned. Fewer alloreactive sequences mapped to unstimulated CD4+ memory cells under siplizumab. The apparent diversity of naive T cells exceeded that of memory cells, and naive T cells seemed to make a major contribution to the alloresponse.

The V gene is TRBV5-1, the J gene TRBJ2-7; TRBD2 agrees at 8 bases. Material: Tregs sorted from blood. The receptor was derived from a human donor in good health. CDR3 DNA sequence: TGCGCCAGCAGCCGGGGGGGCGAGCAGTACTTC. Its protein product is CASSRGGEQYF.